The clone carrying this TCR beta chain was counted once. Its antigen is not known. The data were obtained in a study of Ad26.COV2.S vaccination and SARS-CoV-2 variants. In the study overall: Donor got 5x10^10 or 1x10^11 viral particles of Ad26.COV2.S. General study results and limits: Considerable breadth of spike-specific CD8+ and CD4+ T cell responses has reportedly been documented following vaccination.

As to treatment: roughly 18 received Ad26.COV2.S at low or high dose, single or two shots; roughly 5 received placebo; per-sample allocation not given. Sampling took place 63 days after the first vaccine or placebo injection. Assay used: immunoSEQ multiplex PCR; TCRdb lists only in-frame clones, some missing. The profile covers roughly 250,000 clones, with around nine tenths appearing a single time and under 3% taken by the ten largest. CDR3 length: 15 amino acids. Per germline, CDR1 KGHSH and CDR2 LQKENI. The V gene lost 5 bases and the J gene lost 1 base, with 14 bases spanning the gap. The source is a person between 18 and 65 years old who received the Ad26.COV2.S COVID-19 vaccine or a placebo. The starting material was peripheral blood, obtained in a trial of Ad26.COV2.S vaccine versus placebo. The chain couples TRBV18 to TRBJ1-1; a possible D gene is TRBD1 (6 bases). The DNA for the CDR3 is TGTGCCAGCTCATTACAGGGAACAAAGAACACTGAAGCTTTCTTT. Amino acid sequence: CASSLQGTKNTEAFF.